The rows below give T cell receptor beta chains drawn from one sample of a study of radiotherapy plus CTLA-4 blockade in lung cancer. Clones were sequenced by immunoSEQ multiplex PCR, and TCRdb holds only the in-frame ones, with some missing. The repertoire includes some 98,000 clones, around 83% of them detected once, and approximately 3.4% sits in the top ten. This specimen was peripheral blood, taken from a patient treated with radiotherapy plus ipilimumab. The receptors were gathered from a human donor with non-small cell lung cancer who had a partial response to radiotherapy plus ipilimumab. CDR3s include the opening cysteine and the closing phenylalanine or tryptophan. The order of the fields is J gene, clone size, V gene, D gene, CDR3 DNA, CDR3 protein. D genes are given only for firm matches. Only some rows state a clone size, as once, few, many or a class for expanded clones.

>TRBJ1-1|-|TRBV27|TRBD1
TGTGCCAGCAGTTTATCTGCAGGGGGCAATGTGAACACTGAAGCTTTCTTT
CASSLSAGGNVNTEAFF
>TRBJ2-7|-|TRBV30|-
TGTGCCTGGACCCCCCAGGAGGGGGAGCAGTACTTC
CAWTPQEGEQYF
>TRBJ2-7|-|TRBV11-2|TRBD2
TGTGCCAGCAGCTCGCGGACTAGCGGGAGGGGGAGCCCCTACGAGCAGTACTTC
CASSSRTSGRGSPYEQYF
>TRBJ1-2|few|TRBV27|-
TGTGCCAGCAGTTCTGCAGGGTTCTATGGCTACACCTTC
CASSSAGFYGYTF
>TRBJ2-2|-|TRBV28|TRBD1
TGTGCCACCGGGACAGCGAACACCGGGGAGCTGTTTTTT
CATGTANTGELFF
>TRBJ2-4|-|TRBV7-2|-
TGTGCCAGCAGCTTAGCAGTACAACGAGGGAACATTCAGTACTTC
CASSLAVQRGNIQYF
>TRBJ1-1|-|TRBV7-3|-
TGTGCCAGCAGCTTAACAGGGGACTACACTGAAGCTTTCTTT
CASSLTGDYTEAFF
>TRBJ2-7|few|TRBV5-6|TRBD1
TGTGCCAGCAGCTCACAGGGGGTCGGAGAGCAGTACTTC
CASSSQGVGEQYF
>TRBJ2-3|few|TRBV27|-
TGTGCCAGCAGTAGATCCGGAGCAGCACGCACAGATACGCAGTATTTT
CASSRSGAARTDTQYF
>TRBJ2-2|-|TRBV6-5|-
TGTGCCAGCAGTTATGATGGGGGAGGTACCGGGGAGCTGTTTTTT
CASSYDGGGTGELFF
>TRBJ1-4|once|TRBV5-1|-
TGCGCCAGCAGCTTGGGAGGGCCGGTGACCCGGTATGAAAAACTGTTTTTT
CASSLGGPVTRYEKLFF
>TRBJ2-3|-|TRBV27|-
TGTGCCAGCCAGCTAGCGAGAAGCACAGATACGCAGTATTTT
CASQLARSTDTQYF
>TRBJ2-7|-|TRBV5-1|TRBD2
TGCGCCAGCAGCTTGGGGGGTAGCGGGAAAGACGAGCAGTACTTC
CASSLGGSGKDEQYF
>TRBJ2-1|-|TRBV7-3|-
TGTGCCAGCAGCTTAAAGGGGGGGACAGGAGGCTTTGAGCAGTTCTTC
CASSLKGGTGGFEQFF
>TRBJ1-5|-|TRBV13|-
TGTGCCAGCAGCTTAGGCGGCGGCTCTGGGCAGCCCCAGCATTTT
CASSLGGGSGQPQHF
>TRBJ2-3|-|TRBV28|TRBD2
TGTGCCAGCAGTCCCAATGTAGCGGGAGGGCCAGATACGCAGTATTTT
CASSPNVAGGPDTQYF
>TRBJ2-7|-|TRBV28|TRBD2
TGTGCCAGCAGCTTAACTAGCGGCGAGCAGTACTTC
CASSLTSGEQYF
>TRBJ1-1|-|TRBV7-2|-
TGTGCCAGCAGTACAGTTGGAGGTTCGGGCACTGAAGCTTTCTTT
CASSTVGGSGTEAFF
>TRBJ2-5|once|TRBV5-5|TRBD2
TGTGCCAGCAGCTTCTTGACTAGCGGGTTAGAGACCCAGTACTTC
CASSFLTSGLETQYF
>TRBJ2-7|-|TRBV4-2|TRBD2
TGTGCCAGCAGCCAACCTCCGACCGGCGGGAGCTCCTACGAGCAGTACTTC
CASSQPPTGGSSYEQYF
>TRBJ2-3|-|TRBV6-5|-
TGTGCCAGCAGTCTCTCCGTAGTTACAGATACGCAGTATTTT
CASSLSVVTDTQYF
>TRBJ1-1|-|TRBV16|TRBD1
TGTGCCAGCAGCCGATCCAGGGGGCCGAACACTGAAGCTTTCTTT
CASSRSRGPNTEAFF